A single sample is the source of the 17 T cell receptor beta chains below, sequenced in a study of PD-1 blockade in classical Hodgkin lymphoma. The repertoire was sequenced with immunoSEQ multiplex PCR; TCRdb's copy has only in-frame clones and lacks some. The table lists over 7,000 clones, around 79% of them singletons, with 34% in the top ten. Every patient was affected by relapse after autologous stem cell transplantation, while exposure to brentuximab vedotin was not uniform. The sequenced sample was peripheral blood mononuclear cells (PBMCs), obtained before the second cycle of nivolumab. The receptors come from a human donor with classical Hodgkin lymphoma.

This clone has only a few counts. This chain uses TRBV9 with TRBJ2-1; D unresolved. V lost 0 bases, J lost 9 bases, and 13 bases lay in between. This CDR3 region has 14 residues. Germline V lookup: CDR1 SGDLS, CDR2 YYNGEE. CDR3 protein: CASSVVSGWGEQFF. For the CDR3, the DNA is TGTGCCAGCAGCGTAGTATCCGGATGGGGTGAGCAGTTCTTC.

This rearrangement joins TRBV28 to TRBJ2-1, with 9 bases aligning to TRBD2. Losses at the gene ends were 1 base for V and 0 bases for J; bases not matched to a gene: 10. CDR3 length: 19 residues. CDR1 MDHEN and CDR2 SYDVKM come from the germline V gene. The chain's CDR3 is CASSLSWGGLAYSYNEQFF. The CDR3 bases are TGTGCCAGCAGTTTATCCTGGGGGGGACTAGCCTACTCCTACAATGAGCAGTTCTTC.

The chain has TRBV6-5 and TRBJ1-1, with 7 bases identical to TRBD1. The CDR3 runs to 12 residues. Per the germline V gene, CDR1 is MNHEY and CDR2 is SVGAGI. V shed 6 bases, J shed 11 bases, and the junction held 9 bases outside the gene matches. The CDR3 loop is CASSRQGGSAFF. The CDR3 nucleotides read TGTGCCAGCAGCCGACAGGGAGGGAGTGCTTTCTTT.

DNA of the CDR3: TGTGCCAGTAGTATAGATGATTCGGGGGGCACAGATACGCAGTATTTT. Translating gives CASSIDDSGGTDTQYF. V and J are TRBV19 and TRBJ2-3; possibly TRBD2 for D (6 bases). The CDR3 consists of 16 residues. V was clipped by 0 bases and J by 1 base, with 11 bases between them. Germline lookup yields CDR1 LNHDA and CDR2 SQIVND (reference sequence).

The chain uses TRBV4-2 and TRBJ2-7; no definite D call. The CDR3 contains 16 residues. The ends were cut back, 1 base at V and 0 bases at J, with 13 bases in the middle. CDR1 is LGHNA and CDR2 is YNFKEQ in the germline V gene. The CDR3 is CASSQGIYSSSYEQYF. The CDR3 DNA follows: TGTGCCAGCAGCCAAGGGATTTATTCGAGCTCCTACGAGCAGTACTTC.

This sequence joins TRBV7-3 and TRBJ2-3, with D perhaps assigned TRBD1 or TRBD2 (5 bases each). Looked up from germline, CDR1 is SGHTA and CDR2 is FQGTGA. The CDR3 consists of 17 residues. V gave up 5 bases and J gave up 0 bases, with 18 bases separating them. The CDR3 spells CASSVGAGITSTDTQYF. Written as DNA, the CDR3 is TGTGCCAGCAGCGTCGGGGCGGGTATCACTAGCACAGATACGCAGTATTTT.

The rearrangement uses TRBV7-2 and TRBJ2-1; D gene uncertain. The CDR3 length is 14 residues. CDR1 is SGHTA, CDR2 FQGNSA, per germline. The V end lost 5 bases, the J end lost 6 bases, and 14 bases lay between the germline ends. CDR3 region: CASSLDQVLNEQFF. In nucleotides, the CDR3 is TGTGCCAGCAGCCTTGACCAAGTTCTCAATGAGCAGTTCTTC.

The V gene is TRBV7-8, the J gene TRBJ1-4; TRBD1 matches at 7 bases. The CDR3 contains 14 residues. In germline, CDR1 is SGHVS, CDR2 FQNEAQ. The V segment lost 1 base and the J segment 8 bases; nucleotides outside the gene matches: 4. The CDR3 reads CASSLDRGEEKLFF. CDR3 sequence (DNA): TGTGCCAGCAGCTTAGACAGGGGCGAGGAAAAACTGTTTTTT. Full variable domain (outside the CDR3, taken from reference TRBV7-8 and TRBJ1-4): GAGVSQSPRYKVAKRGQDVALRCDPISGHVSLFWYQQALGQGPEFLTYFQNEAQLDKSGLPSDRFFAERPEGSVSTLKIQRTQQEDSAVYLCASSLDRGEEKLFFGSGTQLSVL.

This clone was seen just once. This chain uses TRBV10-2 with TRBJ2-7; 7 bases map to TRBD1. Losses at the gene ends were 8 bases for V and 0 bases for J; bases not matched to a gene: 10. Germline V lookup: CDR1 WSHSY, CDR2 SAAADI. CDR3 size: 15 residues. The CDR3 loop is CASGGQPAISYEQYF. As DNA, the CDR3 is TGCGCCAGCGGGGGACAGCCGGCAATCTCCTACGAGCAGTACTTC.

CDR3 region: CASSIAPDRPLNIQYF. In DNA form, the CDR3 reads TGTGCCAGTAGTATAGCCCCGGACAGGCCTCTAAACATTCAGTACTTC. The chain is built from TRBV19 and TRBJ2-4, with TRBD1 matching 7 bases. The CDR3 totals 16 residues. Germline CDR1 and CDR2: LNHDA and SQIVND (reference sequence). The J segment lost 6 bases and the V segment lost 1 base, leaving 9 bases of the junction unmatched.

J is TRBJ1-5 and V is TRBV6-6, with D unclear. Germline assignment: CDR1 MNHNY and CDR2 SVGAGI (reference sequence). V lost 2 bases and J lost 3, with 8 bases in between. The CDR3 consists of 14 residues. The CDR3: CASSYGGYNQPQHF. The CDR3 nucleotides read TGTGCCAGCAGTTACGGCGGATACAATCAGCCCCAGCATTTT.

J is TRBJ1-2 and V is TRBV29-1; the D gene is possibly TRBD1 (6 bases). Trimming took 4 bases from V and 6 from J, leaving 9 bases between them. The germline CDR1 and CDR2 sequences are SQVTM and ANQGSEA. The CDR3 consists of 11 residues. The chain's CDR3 is CSVAGADGYTF. Written as DNA, the CDR3 is TGCAGCGTTGCAGGGGCCGATGGCTACACCTTC.

This chain joins TRBV28 and TRBJ2-3; 8 bases line up with TRBD1. Unmatched junction bases numbered 7, after V lost 6 bases and J lost 2 bases. The CDR3 has 15 amino acids. Germline V gene data show CDR1 as MDHEN and CDR2 as SYDVKM. The CDR3 DNA follows: TGTGCCAGCAGGTCGGGCAGGGGGCCCACAGATACGCAGTATTTT. Protein: CASRSGRGPTDTQYF.

The rearrangement joins TRBV7-6 to TRBJ1-1, with D possibly matching TRBD1 (5 bases). This CDR3 comprises 16 residues. Germline CDR1 SGHVS, CDR2 FNYEAQ. Trimming cost V 5 bases and J 1 base, with 17 bases left between them. DNA of the CDR3: TGTGCCAGCAGCCCTCAGGGACGGATACAGAACACTGAAGCTTTCTTT. It translates to CASSPQGRIQNTEAFF. Variable domain in full (rest from reference TRBV7-6 and TRBJ1-1): GAGVSQSPRYKVTKRGQDVALRCDPISGHVSLYWYRQALGQGPEFLTYFNYEAQQDKSGLPNDRFSAERPEGSISTLTIQRTEQRDSAMYRCASSPQGRIQNTEAFFGQGTRLTVV.

DNA for the CDR3: TGTGCCAGCAGTAATAGCGGGGGAGGGTTACGCGATGAGCAGTTCTTC. Translated: CASSNSGGGLRDEQFF. V is TRBV6-6 and J is TRBJ2-1, with TRBD2 matching 9 bases. With V trimmed by 5 bases and J by 8 bases, 13 bases remained unmatched. Per germline, CDR1 MNHNY and CDR2 SVGAGI (reference sequence). The CDR3 spans 16 residues.

The V gene is TRBV7-2, the J gene TRBJ1-1, with D maybe TRBD1 (5 bases). V was pared by 5 bases and J by 0 bases, with 13 bases between. Germline V gives CDR1 SGHTA, CDR2 FQGNSA. This CDR3 contains 15 residues. The DNA for the CDR3 is TGTGCCAGCAGCCTGACAGATATACTGAACACTGAAGCTTTCTTT. It yields the protein CASSLTDILNTEAFF. Full variable domain (missing parts from reference TRBV7-2 and TRBJ1-1): GAGVSQSPSNKVTEKGKDVELRCDPISGHTALYWYRQSLGQGLEFLIYFQGNSAPDKSGLPSDRFSAERTGGSVSTLTIQRTQQEDSAVYLCASSLTDILNTEAFFGQGTRLTVV.

This rearrangement joins TRBV7-9 to TRBJ2-7, with 8 bases lining up with TRBD2. The CDR3 runs to 15 residues. Germline CDR1 SEHNR, CDR2 FQNEAQ (reference sequence). Trimming cost V 4 bases and J 0 bases; bases outside gene matches: 5. The CDR3 DNA reads as TGTGCCAGCAGCTCCCAGACTAGCGACTCCTACGAGCAGTACTTC. This encodes CASSSQTSDSYEQYF. The whole variable domain, remainder taken from reference TRBV7-9 and TRBJ2-7, is DTGVSQNPRHKITKRGQNVTFRCDPISEHNRLYWYRQTLGQGPEFLTYFQNEAQLEKSRLLSDRFSAERPKGSFSTLEIQRTEQGDSAMYLCASSSQTSDSYEQYFGPGTRLTVT.